This TCR beta chain came from a study of T cell responses to AZD1222 COVID-19 vaccine. For the study at large: Investigators merged groups given second doses at roughly 4 or roughly 12 weeks.

Here immunoSEQ multiplex PCR was the method, and the copy in TCRdb shows in-frame clones only, minus some. The sample gives more than 100,000 clones, about 94% of which show up once; 5.4% is in the top ten. V was shortened by 3 bases and J by 8 bases, with 11 bases between the two germline ends. This CDR3 has 12 amino acids. The germline CDR1 and CDR2 sequences are DFQATT and SNEGSKA (reference sequence). The chain combines TRBV20-1 with TRBJ2-1; D is unresolved. The source was peripheral blood, collected on day 0 of AZD1222 vaccination. This receptor was taken from an adult in good health. CDR3 amino acids: CSASLSTDEQFF. In nucleotides, the CDR3 is TGCAGTGCTAGTCTATCTACGGATGAGCAGTTCTTC.